These 12 T cell receptor beta chains originate from one sample sequenced in a study of T-cell memory formation after mild COVID-19 listed by TCRdb under 2021. Receptor amplification or capture employed 5' RACE. The reads were generated on an Illumina NovaSeq 6000. The raw public data were reprocessed by TCRdb itself: fastp quality trimming at Q25, MiXCR clonotype calling, in-frame beta chains only. Under each unique CDR3 protein, matching rows form one entry showing the most common genes and DNA. The sample table contains 100,000 or so distinct CDR3 sequences; only one count was recorded for around 10% of them. About 40% of the sample belongs to the ten largest clones. Input material: PBMCs or a T cell subset sorted from them (not recorded which). All receptors derive from a man between 18 and 35 years old who had mild COVID-19 (a few samples of this study predate the infection). The sample titles of this study are shuffled in the database, so cell type and time point are left out; the donor was told from shared clones.

This sequence joins TRBV5-1 and TRBJ1-2; D unclear. The CDR3 spans 13 residues. V lost 2 bases to trimming and J lost 5 bases, with 10 bases between them. Germline loops: CDR1 SGHRS, CDR2 YFSETQ. The CDR3 reads CASSLLQEYGYTF. For the CDR3, the DNA is TGCGCCAGCAGCTTACTTCAGGAATATGGCTACACCTTC.

This clonotype occurred many times. The chain has TRBV7-2 and TRBJ2-5, with 8 bases that match TRBD2. J was trimmed by 8 bases and V by 7 bases; bases with no gene match: 12. Germline loops: CDR1 SGHTA, CDR2 FQGNSA. CDR3 size: 14 residues. CDR3 sequence (DNA): TGTGCCAGCACCATTGGCGGGGGGCGGGTTACCCAGTACTTC. Protein: CASTIGGGRVTQYF.

The CDR3 reads CASTWREVSPEAFF. The CDR3 DNA is TGTGCCAGCACATGGAGGGAGGTGAGCCCTGAAGCTTTCTTT. The V gene is TRBV6-2 or TRBV6-3, the J gene TRBJ1-1; D ambiguous. V lost 7 bases and J lost 6, with 18 bases in between. CDR1 is MNHEY, CDR2 SVGEGT, per germline. This CDR3 comprises 14 residues.

This clonotype was counted ten times or more. The gene calls are TRBV12-3 or TRBV12-4 and TRBJ2-7; no clear D gene. V lost 3 bases, J lost 1 base, and 7 bases lay in between. The CDR3 runs 13 residues. CDR3 residues: CASSLGTSYEQYF. Written as DNA, the CDR3 is TGTGCCAGCAGTTTGGGCACTTCCTACGAGCAGTACTTC.

The J gene is TRBJ1-5, the V gene TRBV11-2; tentatively, D is TRBD1 (6 bases). Deletions cut 0 bases from V and 7 bases from J, with 13 bases between. The germline V gene has CDR1 SGHAT and CDR2 FQNNGV. The CDR3 runs 15 residues. DNA of the CDR3: TGTGCCAGCAGCTTAGATCAGGCGACAGGACAGCCCCAGCATTTT. Its translation: CASSLDQATGQPQHF.

This clonotype occurred a few times. V usage is TRBV12-3 or TRBV12-4 and J usage is TRBJ2-7; 11 bases fit TRBD1. The CDR3 has 14 amino acids. The trim removed 6 bases at V and 3 bases at J, leaving 4 bases unmatched. The CDR3 is CASRPGTGGYEQYF. The CDR3 region has the DNA TGTGCCAGCAGGCCCGGGACAGGGGGCTACGAGCAGTACTTC.

The chain is built from TRBV6-6 and TRBJ1-5, with D unclear. V lost 0 bases, J lost 1 base, and 4 bases lay in between. The CDR3 runs to 14 residues. CDR1 and CDR2 (germline): MNHNY, SVGAGI (reference sequence). CDR3 sequence (DNA): TGTGCCAGCAGTTACTCCCGGAGCAATCAGCCCCAGCATTTT. As protein: CASSYSRSNQPQHF.

This clonotype was seen a handful of times. This chain links TRBV24-1 with TRBJ2-4; D unresolved. Deletions cut 4 bases from V and 0 bases from J, with 9 bases between. CDR1 KGHDR and CDR2 SFDVKD come from the germline V gene. This CDR3 has 15 residues. The CDR3 nucleotides read TGTGCCACCAGTGACCCATCCTTAGCCAAAAACATTCAGTACTTC. Residues: CATSDPSLAKNIQYF.

This clonotype was seen a handful of times. The chain couples TRBV29-1 to TRBJ2-7, with D perhaps TRBD1 (5 bases). The CDR3 totals 12 residues. V was clipped by 1 base and J by 5 bases, with 9 bases between them. Germline V gene lookup returns CDR1 SQVTM and CDR2 ANQGSEA. CDR3 protein: CSVEGAGNEQYV. Here the CDR3 DNA reads TGCAGCGTTGAAGGGGCAGGGAACGAGCAGTACGTC.

In this sample, this clonotype turned up many times. V is TRBV7-8 and J is TRBJ2-2, with D perhaps matching TRBD2 (5 bases). The CDR3 has 20 residues. CDR1 and CDR2 from the germline V gene are SGHVS and FQNEAQ. V lost 2 bases, J lost 1 base, and 23 bases lay in between. The CDR3 bases are TGTGCCAGCAGCTTATCTCCGTCGAACGATTTTGCGGGGAACACCGGGGAGCTGTTTTTT. Translating gives CASSLSPSNDFAGNTGELFF.

The J gene is TRBJ1-1, the V gene TRBV20-1; unclear D gene. Deletions cut 3 bases from V and 3 bases from J, with 17 bases between. Germline V gives CDR1 DFQATT, CDR2 SNEGSKA (reference sequence). The CDR3 extends over 15 amino acids. The chain's CDR3 is CSASKAGIPYTEAFF. The CDR3 DNA sequence: TGCAGTGCTAGCAAAGCCGGGATACCATACACTGAAGCTTTCTTT.

The rearrangement links TRBV4-2 to TRBJ2-7, with a weak D call TRBD2 (5 bases). V lost 1 base and J 0 bases, leaving 7 bases between the germline ends. Germline loops: CDR1 LGHNA, CDR2 YNFKEQ. The CDR3 spans 14 residues. The CDR3 region has the DNA TGTGCCAGCAGCCAAGGCGGGTCCTCCTACGAGCAGTACTTC. It codes for CASSQGGSSYEQYF.